These 25 T cell receptor beta chains were all obtained from the same sample, sequenced in a study of OX40 agonist ivuxolimab in advanced cancers. Assay used: immunoSEQ multiplex PCR; TCRdb lists only in-frame clones, some missing. The table lists around 30,000 clones, about four fifths of them singletons, with approximately 20% in the top ten. The sample in question was CD4+ or CD8+ T cells sorted from blood, obtained in a trial of the OX40 agonist ivuxolimab. The receptors were gathered from an adult with an advanced solid tumor such as melanoma, head and neck, liver or kidney cancer.

The chain is built from TRBV27 and TRBJ2-7; D is perhaps TRBD1 (5 bases). Germline V lookup: CDR1 MNHEY, CDR2 SMNVEV (reference sequence). The CDR3 is made up of 12 amino acids. V was pared by 6 bases and J by 6 bases, with 12 bases between. The CDR3 region has the DNA TGTGCCAGCAGAACAGGACCGGGCGAGCAGTACTTC. Translation gives CASRTGPGEQYF.

The chain is built from TRBV28 and TRBJ1-5, with TRBD1 as a possible D gene (6 bases). The germline V and J ends were trimmed by 6 bases and 0 bases, with 9 bases remaining between them. Germline CDR1 is MDHEN and CDR2 is SYDVKM. The CDR3 is 14 residues long. The CDR3 here is CASRTGFSNQPQHF. CDR3 sequence (DNA): TGTGCCAGCAGAACAGGGTTTAGCAATCAGCCCCAGCATTTT.

This chain uses TRBV28 with TRBJ1-5; D call uncertain. Trimming took off 3 bases at V and 1 base at J, with 13 bases between the two ends. This CDR3 has 16 residues. Germline V CDR1 and CDR2: MDHEN, SYDVKM. The CDR3 region is CASSLGPRKSNQPQHF. CDR3 coding DNA: TGTGCCAGCAGTTTGGGCCCCCGGAAGAGCAATCAGCCCCAGCATTTT. The entire variable domain, with the rest obtained from reference TRBV28 and TRBJ1-5, is as follows: DVKVTQSSRYLVKRTGEKVFLECVQDMDHENMFWYRQDPGLGLRLIYFSYDVKMKEKGDIPEGYSVSREKKERFSLILESASTNQTSMYLCASSLGPRKSNQPQHFGDGTRLSIL.

This clone showed up just once. The V gene is TRBV4-1, the J gene TRBJ1-6; D perhaps matches TRBD1 (5 bases). Trimming removed 1 base at V and 11 bases at J, with 18 bases between. CDR3 length: 16 residues. From germline, CDR1 is MGHRA and CDR2 YSYEKL. The chain's CDR3 is CASSQVSKDIGPPLHF. The CDR3 bases are TGCGCCAGCAGCCAAGTCTCTAAGGACATCGGTCCACCCCTCCACTTT.

V gene TRBV4-1 combines with J gene TRBJ2-7; 9 nucleotides agree with TRBD1. The J segment lost 6 bases and the V segment lost 4 bases, leaving 10 bases of the junction unmatched. The CDR3 loop spans 15 amino acids. CDR1 and CDR2 from the germline V gene are MGHRA and YSYEKL. In nucleotides, the CDR3 is TGCGCCAGCAGCCCAGTATCGGGACAGGGTGGCGAGCAGTACTTC. It translates to CASSPVSGQGGEQYF.

The chain uses TRBV28 and TRBJ2-5; D gene ambiguous. The CDR3 runs to 13 residues. Germline assignment: CDR1 MDHEN and CDR2 SYDVKM. V gave up 8 bases and J gave up 2 bases, with 12 bases separating them. Here the CDR3 reads CASGEKLQETQYF. In DNA, the CDR3 is TGTGCCAGCGGTGAGAAGCTACAAGAGACCCAGTACTTC.

The V and J genes are TRBV9 and TRBJ2-7; D might be TRBD1 (5 bases). Trimming stripped 4 bases from V and 4 bases from J, with 15 bases between. This CDR3 contains 14 residues. Germline CDR1 SGDLS, CDR2 YYNGEE. The CDR3 bases are TGTGCCAGCAGCCCAATGGACACTTATTACGAGCAGTACTTC. Translating it yields CASSPMDTYYEQYF.

The J gene is TRBJ2-3, the V gene TRBV2; 7 bases are shared with TRBD1. V dropped 6 bases and J dropped 3; count of bases not matched to a gene: 9. The CDR3 length is 15 residues. The V gene's germline CDR1 is SNHLY and CDR2 FYNNEI. The CDR3, as DNA: TGTGCCAGCAGCCTACAGGGGTACAGAACAGATACGCAGTATTTT. Translation gives CASSLQGYRTDTQYF.

This clone was detected only once. The chain couples TRBV10-3 to TRBJ2-3, with 9 bases aligning to TRBD2. The germline CDR1 and CDR2 sequences are ENHRY and SYGVKD. The CDR3 spans 16 residues. The junction had 7 bases not matched to a gene; V was cut back by 6 bases and J by 0 bases. The DNA for the CDR3 is TGTGCCATCAGCCGATCGACTAGCGGTAGCACAGATACGCAGTATTTT. Translation: CAISRSTSGSTDTQYF.

V and J are TRBV10-3 and TRBJ2-3, with a weak D call TRBD2 (5 bases). The CDR3 has 23 residues. Trimming removed 0 bases from V and 0 bases from J, with 31 bases in between. Germline V gives CDR1 ENHRY, CDR2 SYGVKD. The CDR3 nucleotides read TGTGCCATCAGTGAGTCCCAAACCAAACCCGAACTAGTAGAGGAGACTAGCACAGATACGCAGTATTTT. Translated, it gives CAISESQTKPELVEETSTDTQYF.

With regard to this clone: Other DNA sequences in the same sample also yield this CDR3. The gene calls are TRBV6-5 and TRBJ2-1, with 13 bases fitting TRBD2. From germline, CDR1 is MNHEY and CDR2 SVGAGI. The CDR3 contains 14 residues. V was pared by 5 bases and J by 8 bases, with 3 bases of the junction left unmatched. CDR3 sequence: CASSPGLAGDEQFF. CDR3 DNA: TGTGCCAGCAGTCCAGGACTAGCGGGGGATGAGCAGTTCTTC.

This chain connects TRBV29-1 to TRBJ2-7; D possibly corresponds to TRBD1 (6 bases). The germline CDR1 and CDR2 sequences are SQVTM and ANQGSEA. CDR3 length: 14 residues. Trimming removed 1 base at V and 5 bases at J, with 15 bases between. CDR3 sequence: CSVEVPDRYHEQYF. The CDR3, as DNA: TGCAGCGTTGAAGTCCCCGACAGGTACCACGAGCAGTACTTC.

This chain connects TRBV10-1 to TRBJ2-2; D possibly corresponds to TRBD2 (5 bases). Trimming pared 2 bases from V and 4 bases from J, leaving 8 bases between. The CDR3 covers 14 residues. Germline lookup yields CDR1 WNHNN and CDR2 SYGVQD (reference sequence). The CDR3 DNA follows: TGCGCCAGCAGTGAGGGACTCCGCACCGGGGAGCTGTTTTTT. Translated: CASSEGLRTGELFF.

V gene TRBV27 combines with J gene TRBJ1-1, with D uncertain. Germline assignment: CDR1 MNHEY and CDR2 SMNVEV (reference sequence). CDR3 length: 15 amino acids. Deletions cut 2 bases from V and 0 bases from J, with 10 bases between. CDR3 region: CASSLDRRLNTEAFF. The CDR3 DNA is TGTGCCAGCAGTTTAGACCGACGTTTGAACACTGAAGCTTTCTTT.

CDR3 loop: CASSLEAGNTFYEQYF. The CDR3 DNA sequence: TGTGCCAGCAGCTTAGAAGCGGGAAACACTTTCTACGAGCAGTACTTC. The chain employs TRBV7-2 and TRBJ2-7; 7 bases fit TRBD2. The ends lost 1 base at V and 3 bases at J; junction bases unmatched: 9. The CDR3 is made up of 16 amino acids. Germline CDR1 and CDR2: SGHTA and FQGNSA.

The chain recombines TRBV28 with TRBJ1-4; 7 nucleotides match TRBD1. The CDR3 has 14 residues. From germline, CDR1 is MDHEN and CDR2 SYDVKM. The ends lost 2 bases at V and 5 bases at J; junction bases unmatched: 2. The CDR3 nucleotides read TGTGCCAGCAGTTTAACAGGGGAAAATGAAAAACTGTTTTTT. Residues: CASSLTGENEKLFF.

This clone was seen just once. V and J are TRBV5-4 and TRBJ2-7; D perhaps matches TRBD1 (7 bases). Trimming took off 4 bases at V and 5 bases at J, with 16 bases between the two ends. This CDR3 has 14 amino acids. Germline V gene lookup returns CDR1 SGHNT and CDR2 YYREEE (reference sequence). The CDR3 loop is CASSLGDREDEQYF. The CDR3 DNA sequence: TGTGCCAGCAGCCTTGGAGACAGGGAGGACGAGCAGTACTTC.

The chain joins TRBV5-5 to TRBJ1-5; TRBD1 matches 7 bases. Germline V gene lookup returns CDR1 SGHKS and CDR2 YYEKEE (reference sequence). The CDR3 extends over 16 amino acids. The V gene end was trimmed by 4 bases and the J gene end by 1 base; junction bases not matched to a gene: 8. Here the CDR3 DNA reads TGTGCCAGCAGCCCTTCGAAACAGGGGAGCAATCAGCCCCAGCATTTT. Its translation is CASSPSKQGSNQPQHF. Together with reference TRBV5-5 and TRBJ1-5, the CDR3 gives the full variable domain: DAGVTQSPTHLIKTRGQQVTLRCSPISGHKSVSWYQQVLGQGPQFIFQYYEKEERGRGNFPDRFSARQFPNYSSELNVNALLLGDSALYLCASSPSKQGSNQPQHFGDGTRLSIL.

V gene TRBV27 combines with J gene TRBJ2-7, with TRBD1 matching over 10 bases. CDR3 length: 13 amino acids. Trimming cost V 6 bases and J 7 bases; bases outside gene matches: 6. The germline CDR1 and CDR2 sequences are MNHEY and SMNVEV (reference sequence). CDR3 sequence reads: CASSPGTGVEQYF. The CDR3 DNA reads as TGTGCCAGCAGCCCCGGGACAGGGGTTGAGCAGTACTTC.

The V and J genes are TRBV13 and TRBJ2-4; 11 nucleotides match TRBD2. The CDR3 sequence is 16 residues long. Per germline, CDR1 PRHDT and CDR2 FYEKMQ (reference sequence). Losses at the gene ends were 4 bases for V and 2 bases for J; bases not matched to a gene: 4. DNA of the CDR3: TGTGCCAGCAGCTATCTAGCGGGAGGCTCCAAAAACATTCAGTACTTC. It yields the protein CASSYLAGGSKNIQYF.

The chain combines TRBV10-3 with TRBJ2-7; D may be TRBD1 (6 bases). The CDR3 is made up of 13 amino acids. Trimming stripped 4 bases from V and 2 bases from J, with 9 bases between. The germline V gene has CDR1 ENHRY and CDR2 SYGVKD. The chain's CDR3 is CAISVEGAYEQYF. CDR3 nucleotide sequence: TGTGCCATCAGTGTAGAGGGGGCCTACGAGCAGTACTTC.

The gene calls are TRBV5-1 and TRBJ2-7, with 8 positions matching TRBD1. This CDR3 contains 15 residues. V trimming: 1 base; J trimming: 0 bases; junction bases outside the gene matches: 3. CDR1 and CDR2 from the germline V gene are SGHRS and YFSETQ. The CDR3 region has the DNA TGCGCCAGCAGCTTGACCGGACAGGGCTCCTACGAGCAGTACTTC. It specifies CASSLTGQGSYEQYF.

The chain couples TRBV4-3 to TRBJ2-1; 13 bases fit TRBD2. The CDR3 loop spans 16 amino acids. The germline CDR1 and CDR2 sequences are LGHNA and YSLEER. V shed 3 bases and J 4 bases; nucleotides not matched to a gene: 3. The CDR3: CASSHGTSGEYNEQFF. As DNA, the CDR3 is TGCGCCAGCAGCCATGGGACTAGCGGGGAATACAATGAGCAGTTCTTC.

This sequence joins TRBV30 and TRBJ1-3; 7 bases are shared with TRBD1. This CDR3 has 17 residues. V shed 3 bases and J 1 base; nucleotides not matched to a gene: 12. Looked up from germline, CDR1 is GTSNPN and CDR2 is SVGIG (reference sequence). In DNA, the CDR3 is TGTGCCTGGAGAAGCGTTGCAGGGGGTATTTCTGGAAACACCATATATTTT. Protein: CAWRSVAGGISGNTIYF.

This clone was counted a single time. The chain recombines TRBV6-1 with TRBJ1-1; D might be TRBD1 (6 bases). The CDR3 sequence is 14 residues long. CDR1 is MNHNS, CDR2 SASEGT, per germline. Trimming left V 8 bases short and J 10 bases short, with 23 bases between. DNA of the CDR3: TGTGCCAGCGAGATGGGGTTCGGGGGGGGCGTAGCTTTCTTT. This sequence encodes CASEMGFGGGVAFF.